The 27 T cell receptor beta chains below come from one sample, sequenced in a study of cytomegalovirus exposure and HLA in healthy donors. Some clones are missing from TCRdb's copy, which holds only in-frame ones; the method was immunoSEQ multiplex PCR. The data show approximately 270,000 clones, with 90% seen just once and under 0.4% held by the top ten. Sequenced sample: PBMCs. The receptors originated from a young woman in good health and CMV-seronegative.

The chain combines TRBV7-6 with TRBJ2-5; D is unresolved. Germline V gene data show CDR1 as SGHVS and CDR2 as FNYEAQ. The CDR3 covers 12 residues. Trimming cost V 5 bases and J 9 bases, with 13 bases left between them. The CDR3 reads CASSETHWSQYF. Written as DNA, the CDR3 is TGTGCCAGCAGCGAAACACATTGGTCCCAGTACTTC.

This clone appeared once. For the CDR3, the DNA is TGTGCCAGTGGGAGCGACCTTAACTATGGCTACACCTTC. This gives the protein CASGSDLNYGYTF. The rearrangement joins TRBV5-5 to TRBJ1-2; no reliable D call. Germline CDR1 reads SGHKS; CDR2 reads YYEKEE (reference sequence). V lost 8 bases and J 1 base, leaving 12 bases between the germline ends. This CDR3 contains 13 residues.

The CDR3 bases are TGCGCCAGCAGCCAAGAACAGGGGTATGGTTCACCCCTCCACTTT. It specifies CASSQEQGYGSPLHF. The gene calls are TRBV4-1 and TRBJ1-6; 7 nucleotides match TRBD1. J gave up 9 bases and V 0 bases, and 5 bases lay outside the gene matches. Per germline, CDR1 MGHRA and CDR2 YSYEKL. This CDR3 is 15 amino acids long.

V usage is TRBV10-1 and J usage is TRBJ1-1; D is unresolved. Germline loops: CDR1 WNHNN, CDR2 SYGVQD (reference sequence). The CDR3 length is 13 residues. V shed 2 bases and J shed 13 bases, with 17 bases lying between them. CDR3 in DNA: TGCGCCAGCAGTGAGCGCGAGGGAGCCGTGGATTTCTTT. Its protein product is CASSEREGAVDFF.

CDR3 region: CASSLEAGGTDTQYF. CDR3 nucleotide sequence: TGCGCCAGCAGCTTGGAAGCGGGGGGGACAGATACGCAGTATTTT. The rearrangement links TRBV5-1 to TRBJ2-3, with TRBD2 identical over 10 bases. The CDR3 loop spans 15 amino acids. CDR1 is SGHRS and CDR2 is YFSETQ in the germline V gene. After removal of 0 bases from V and 3 bases from J, the junction contained 1 base not matched to a gene.

This chain uses TRBV4-3 with TRBJ1-1; D uncertain. CDR1 is LGHNA, CDR2 YSLEER, per germline. V lost 3 bases to trimming and J lost 2 bases, with 10 bases between them. The CDR3 spans 14 residues. The CDR3 nucleotides read TGCGCCAGCAGCCACGTCGGACTCAACACTGAAGCTTTCTTT. Translation: CASSHVGLNTEAFF.

The chain joins TRBV6-1 to TRBJ2-7, with D perhaps matching TRBD2 (5 bases). The V end lost 0 bases, the J end lost 5 bases, and 14 bases lay between the germline ends. CDR3 length: 15 residues. Per germline, CDR1 MNHNS and CDR2 SASEGT. The CDR3 coding sequence is TGTGCCAGCAGTGAAGCATCGATAGGGAGCCACGAGCAGTACTTC. It codes for CASSEASIGSHEQYF.

This CDR3 is CASSLVLTMNTEAFF. DNA of the CDR3: TGTGCCAGCAGCTTAGTACTCACGATGAACACTGAAGCTTTCTTT. V is TRBV7-2 and J is TRBJ1-1, with D unclear. Germline CDR1 SGHTA, CDR2 FQGNSA. The CDR3 loop spans 15 amino acids. V was trimmed by 1 base and J by 0 bases, leaving 9 bases between them. The full variable domain, with the rest looked up from reference TRBV7-2 and TRBJ1-1, is GAGVSQSPSNKVTEKGKDVELRCDPISGHTALYWYRQSLGQGLEFLIYFQGNSAPDKSGLPSDRFSAERTGGSVSTLTIQRTQQEDSAVYLCASSLVLTMNTEAFFGQGTRLTVV.

The gene calls are TRBV4-1 and TRBJ2-7; 11 bases align to TRBD2. Trimming at V came to 2 bases and at J to 5 bases, leaving 2 bases not matched to a gene. Per the germline V gene, CDR1 is MGHRA and CDR2 is YSYEKL. There are 14 residues in the CDR3. The CDR3 bases are TGCGCCAGCAGCCAATCTAGCGGGGGGAACGAGCAGTACTTC. Translation: CASSQSSGGNEQYF.

The chain has TRBV4-1 and TRBJ1-1; D is uncertain. This CDR3 has 15 residues. V was cut by 1 base and J by 1 base, with 10 bases left in between. The germline CDR1 and CDR2 sequences are MGHRA and YSYEKL. Here the CDR3 reads CASSQVLNKNTEAFF. CDR3 nucleotides: TGCGCCAGCAGCCAAGTTCTTAACAAGAACACTGAAGCTTTCTTT.

This clone came up a few times. V usage is TRBV4-1 and J usage is TRBJ1-5; D is uncertain. The ends were cut back, 1 base at V and 3 bases at J, with 4 bases in the middle. The CDR3 has 13 residues. Germline-derived CDR1 and CDR2 are MGHRA and YSYEKL. CDR3 residues: CASSQGLNQPQHF. The CDR3 DNA reads as TGCGCCAGCAGCCAAGGTCTCAATCAGCCCCAGCATTTT.

J is TRBJ2-5 and V is TRBV28, with no clear D. Between the trimmed V and J ends, which lost 5 bases and 1 base, there was a span of 5 bases. The CDR3 loop spans 12 amino acids. Germline V lookup: CDR1 MDHEN, CDR2 SYDVKM. CDR3 sequence: CASSVRQETQYF. In DNA, the CDR3 is TGTGCCAGCAGTGTCCGCCAAGAGACCCAGTACTTC.

The J gene is TRBJ2-7, the V gene TRBV7-3; 12 bases match TRBD1. The CDR3 has 19 residues. After removal of 1 base from V and 3 bases from J, the junction contained 13 bases not matched to a gene. The germline V gene has CDR1 SGHTA and CDR2 FQGTGA. Here the CDR3 reads CASSLRGQGALCSGYEQYF. The CDR3 DNA follows: TGTGCCAGCAGCTTAAGGGGACAGGGGGCGCTTTGTTCCGGCTACGAGCAGTACTTC. Together with reference TRBV7-3 and TRBJ2-7, the CDR3 gives the full variable domain: GAGVSQTPSNKVTEKGKYVELRCDPISGHTALYWYRQSLGQGPEFLIYFQGTGAADDSGLPNDRFFAVRPEGSVSTLKIQRTERGDSAVYLCASSLRGQGALCSGYEQYFGPGTRLTVT.

The V and J genes are TRBV5-8 and TRBJ1-6, with a possible D match to TRBD1 (5 bases). This CDR3 spans 16 amino acids. Between the trimmed V and J ends, which lost 0 bases and 9 bases, there was a span of 16 bases. Germline V gene data show CDR1 as SGHTS and CDR2 as YDEGEE. In nucleotides, the CDR3 is TGTGCCAGCAGCTTGGGCTTTATGGGGCAGGCTTCACCCCTCCACTTT. It specifies CASSLGFMGQASPLHF.

The J gene is TRBJ1-1, the V gene TRBV5-1; possibly TRBD1 for D (5 bases). V lost 2 bases and J lost 4, with 15 bases in between. The CDR3 runs to 15 residues. CDR1 SGHRS and CDR2 YFSETQ come from the germline V gene. In DNA, the CDR3 is TGCGCCAGCAGCTTCAGTATTCAGCAGGGCACTGAAGCTTTCTTT. Residues: CASSFSIQQGTEAFF. The full variable domain, completed using reference TRBV5-1 and TRBJ1-1, is KAGVTQTPRYLIKTRGQQVTLSCSPISGHRSVSWYQQTPGQGLQFLFEYFSETQRNKGNFPGRFSGRQFSNSRSEMNVSTLELGDSALYLCASSFSIQQGTEAFFGQGTRLTVV.

The chain employs TRBV5-1 and TRBJ2-3; 11 nucleotides agree with TRBD2. After removal of 5 bases from V and 3 bases from J, the junction contained 11 bases not matched to a gene. CDR1 SGHRS and CDR2 YFSETQ come from the germline V gene. CDR3 length equals 17 residues. This CDR3 reads CASRSGLAGGLTDTQYF. Written as DNA, the CDR3 is TGCGCCAGCAGGAGTGGGCTAGCGGGGGGCCTAACAGATACGCAGTATTTT. Full variable domain (outside the CDR3, taken from reference TRBV5-1 and TRBJ2-3): KAGVTQTPRYLIKTRGQQVTLSCSPISGHRSVSWYQQTPGQGLQFLFEYFSETQRNKGNFPGRFSGRQFSNSRSEMNVSTLELGDSALYLCASRSGLAGGLTDTQYFGPGTRLTVL.

V and J are TRBV6-1 and TRBJ2-3, with D possibly TRBD2 on 6 matching bases. V lost 0 bases, J lost 0 bases, and 13 bases lay in between. CDR1 and CDR2 (germline): MNHNS, SASEGT. The CDR3 extends over 17 amino acids. The CDR3 loop reads CASSEAGGGASTDTQYF. The DNA of the CDR3 is TGTGCCAGCAGTGAAGCAGGTGGCGGGGCCAGCACAGATACGCAGTATTTT.

The chain recombines TRBV2 with TRBJ2-5; a weak D match, TRBD1 (5 bases). V lost 5 bases, J lost 2 bases, and 12 bases lay in between. CDR3 size: 14 residues. Per the germline V gene, CDR1 is SNHLY and CDR2 is FYNNEI. The CDR3 DNA is TGTGCCAGCAGTTGGGGCTGGTTACAAGAGACCCAGTACTTC. Amino acid sequence: CASSWGWLQETQYF.

This clone came up once. The chain employs TRBV5-1 and TRBJ2-5, with 8 bases aligning to TRBD1. V was pared by 4 bases and J by 4 bases, with 9 bases of the junction left unmatched. From germline, CDR1 is SGHRS and CDR2 YFSETQ. The CDR3 contains 15 residues. CDR3: CASSPWTGRGETQYF. CDR3 DNA sequence: TGCGCCAGCAGCCCCTGGACAGGGCGGGGAGAGACCCAGTACTTC. The variable domain in full, completed from reference TRBV5-1 and TRBJ2-5, reads KAGVTQTPRYLIKTRGQQVTLSCSPISGHRSVSWYQQTPGQGLQFLFEYFSETQRNKGNFPGRFSGRQFSNSRSEMNVSTLELGDSALYLCASSPWTGRGETQYFGPGTRLLVL.

The V and J genes are TRBV6-5 and TRBJ2-5; 10 nucleotides line up with TRBD1. The CDR3 extends over 13 amino acids. Germline CDR1 is MNHEY and CDR2 is SVGAGI. Germline trimming cut 7 bases from V and 5 bases from J; bases unmatched to any gene: 4. As DNA, the CDR3 is TGTGCCAGCAAGACAGGGGGCAGGGAGACCCAGTACTTC. Protein: CASKTGGRETQYF.

V and J are TRBV28 and TRBJ2-2; D is perhaps TRBD1 (6 bases). V shed 3 bases and J shed 6 bases, with 11 bases lying between them. The CDR3 has 14 amino acids. Germline V gene sequence: CDR1 MDHEN, CDR2 SYDVKM. This CDR3 reads CASSFTGWAGELFF. CDR3 DNA sequence: TGTGCCAGCAGTTTTACAGGGTGGGCCGGGGAGCTGTTTTTT.

The CDR3 region has the DNA TGTGCCAGCAGACAGGGATCAACTAATGAAAAACTGTTTTTT. Translating gives CASRQGSTNEKLFF. The J gene is TRBJ1-4, the V gene TRBV5-6; tentative D call: TRBD1 (6 bases). CDR1 and CDR2 from the germline V gene are SGHDT and YYEEEE. Trimming left V 5 bases short and J 0 bases short, with 8 bases between. This CDR3 is 14 amino acids long.

This rearrangement joins TRBV15 to TRBJ1-5, with D possibly being TRBD1 (6 bases). This CDR3 region has 15 residues. V was clipped by 8 bases and J by 1 base, with 15 bases between them. The germline gives CDR1 LNHNV, CDR2 YYDKDF (reference sequence). This chain's CDR3 is CATSLGGGSNQPQHF. In DNA, the CDR3 is TGTGCCACCTCCCTAGGGGGAGGGAGCAATCAGCCCCAGCATTTT.

V gene TRBV10-1 combines with J gene TRBJ2-7, with D perhaps matching TRBD1 (7 bases). The CDR3 has 13 residues. Germline CDR1 and CDR2: WNHNN and SYGVQD (reference sequence). V shed 6 bases and J shed 2 bases, with 11 bases lying between them. In DNA form, the CDR3 reads TGCGCCAGCAGCGCGGGACAGACCTACGAGCAGTACTTC. Residues: CASSAGQTYEQYF.

This chain links TRBV5-6 with TRBJ2-7; 8 nucleotides line up with TRBD1. The CDR3 covers 16 residues. The ends lost 2 bases at V and 3 bases at J; junction bases unmatched: 10. Per the germline V gene, CDR1 is SGHDT and CDR2 is YYEEEE. CDR3 sequence reads: CASSLNSGTGYYEQYF. The DNA for the CDR3 is TGTGCCAGCAGCTTAAACTCCGGGACAGGATACTACGAGCAGTACTTC. The full variable domain, in which reference TRBV5-6 and TRBJ2-7 provide the parts outside the CDR3, is DAGVTQSPTHLIKTRGQQVTLRCSPKSGHDTVSWYQQALGQGPQFIFQYYEEEERQRGNFPDRFSGHQFPNYSSELNVNALLLGDSALYLCASSLNSGTGYYEQYFGPGTRLTVT.

The genes are TRBV5-1 and TRBJ2-1; TRBD2 might be the D (5 bases). V was cut by 0 bases and J by 7 bases, with 17 bases left in between. This CDR3 has 16 residues. Germline V gene data show CDR1 as SGHRS and CDR2 as YFSETQ. In nucleotides, the CDR3 is TGCGCCAGCAGCTTGGGCTCTAGCCACCTATCAAATGAGCAGTTCTTC. It translates to CASSLGSSHLSNEQFF.

V usage is TRBV6-6 and J usage is TRBJ1-4, with D unresolved. The CDR3 sequence is 16 residues long. Germline-derived CDR1 and CDR2 are MNHNY and SVGAGI (reference sequence). V shed 7 bases and J shed 5 bases, with 20 bases lying between them. Here the CDR3 reads CASTSNFGGSNEKLFF. The CDR3 bases are TGTGCCAGCACCTCGAATTTTGGTGGGAGCAATGAAAAACTGTTTTTT.